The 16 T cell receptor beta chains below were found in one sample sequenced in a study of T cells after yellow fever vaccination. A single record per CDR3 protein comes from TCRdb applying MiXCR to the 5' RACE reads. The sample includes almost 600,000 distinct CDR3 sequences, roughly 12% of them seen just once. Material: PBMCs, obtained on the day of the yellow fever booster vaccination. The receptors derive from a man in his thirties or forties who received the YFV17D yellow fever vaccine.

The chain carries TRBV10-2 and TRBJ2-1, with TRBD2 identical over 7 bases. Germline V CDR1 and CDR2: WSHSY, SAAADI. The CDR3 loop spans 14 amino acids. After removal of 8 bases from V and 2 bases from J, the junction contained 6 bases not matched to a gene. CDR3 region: CASGGESAYNEQFF. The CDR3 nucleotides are TGCGCCAGCGGGGGGGAGTCGGCCTACAATGAGCAGTTCTTC.

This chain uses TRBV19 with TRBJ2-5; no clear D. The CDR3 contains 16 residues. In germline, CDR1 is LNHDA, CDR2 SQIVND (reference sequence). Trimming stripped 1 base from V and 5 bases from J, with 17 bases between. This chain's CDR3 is CASSIARSTASETQYF. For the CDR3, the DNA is TGTGCCAGTAGTATAGCTCGGAGCACTGCGTCCGAGACCCAGTACTTC.

The CDR3 here is CASSLGAFF. For the CDR3, the DNA is TGTGCCAGCAGTTTGGGAGCTTTCTTT. The chain recombines TRBV7-9 with TRBJ1-1, with no clear D. Germline assignment: CDR1 SEHNR and CDR2 FQNEAQ (reference sequence). This CDR3 spans 9 amino acids. The V gene lost 6 bases and the J gene lost 10 bases, with 6 bases spanning the gap.

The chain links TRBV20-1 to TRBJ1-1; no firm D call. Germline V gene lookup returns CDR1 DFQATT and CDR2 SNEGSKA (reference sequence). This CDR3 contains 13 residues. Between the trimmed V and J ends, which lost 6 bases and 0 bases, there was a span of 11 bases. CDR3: CSALEGVNTEAFF. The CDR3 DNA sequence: TGCAGTGCCCTGGAGGGCGTGAACACTGAAGCTTTCTTT.

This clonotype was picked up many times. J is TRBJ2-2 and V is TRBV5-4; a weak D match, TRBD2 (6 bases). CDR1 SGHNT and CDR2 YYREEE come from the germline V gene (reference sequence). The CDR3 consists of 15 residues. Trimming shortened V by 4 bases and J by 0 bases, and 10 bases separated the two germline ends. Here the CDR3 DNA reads TGTGCCAGCAGCCTCGGGAGAACGAACACCGGGGAGCTGTTTTTT. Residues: CASSLGRTNTGELFF.

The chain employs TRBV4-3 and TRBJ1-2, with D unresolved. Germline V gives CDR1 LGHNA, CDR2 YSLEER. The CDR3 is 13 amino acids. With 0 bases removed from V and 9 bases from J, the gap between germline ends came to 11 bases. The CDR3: CASSQDTFISYTF. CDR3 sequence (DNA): TGCGCCAGCAGCCAAGACACTTTTATAAGCTACACCTTC.

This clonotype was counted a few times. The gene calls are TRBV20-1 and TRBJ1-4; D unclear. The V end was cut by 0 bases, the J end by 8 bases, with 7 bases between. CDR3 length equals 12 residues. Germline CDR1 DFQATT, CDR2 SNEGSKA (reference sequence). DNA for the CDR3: TGCAGTGCTAGAGACCGAGAAGAAAAACTGTTTTTT. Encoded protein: CSARDREEKLFF.

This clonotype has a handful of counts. The CDR3 here is CASSYYRGLEGNEQFF. CDR3 nucleotides: TGTGCCAGCAGTTACTACAGGGGGCTCGAGGGGAATGAGCAGTTCTTC. V gene TRBV6-5 combines with J gene TRBJ2-1, with TRBD1 matching 9 bases. The CDR3 spans 16 residues. Germline V gene sequence: CDR1 MNHEY, CDR2 SVGAGI. Trimming cost V 1 base and J 7 bases; bases outside gene matches: 8.

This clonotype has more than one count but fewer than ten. CDR3 region: CASSSGPPTDTQYF. CDR3 DNA: TGCGCCAGCAGCTCCGGCCCGCCCACAGATACGCAGTATTTT. V and J are TRBV5-1 and TRBJ2-3; D call uncertain. Germline V CDR1 and CDR2: SGHRS, YFSETQ. CDR3 length equals 14 residues. With 3 bases removed from V and 2 bases from J, the gap between germline ends came to 10 bases.

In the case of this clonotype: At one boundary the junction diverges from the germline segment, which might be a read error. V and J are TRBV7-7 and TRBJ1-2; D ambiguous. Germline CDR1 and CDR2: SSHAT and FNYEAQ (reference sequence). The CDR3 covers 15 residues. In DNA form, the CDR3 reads TGTGCTAGCAGCACCAGACCAGCAACCCTGATCGGCTACACCTTC. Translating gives CASSTRPATLIGYTF.

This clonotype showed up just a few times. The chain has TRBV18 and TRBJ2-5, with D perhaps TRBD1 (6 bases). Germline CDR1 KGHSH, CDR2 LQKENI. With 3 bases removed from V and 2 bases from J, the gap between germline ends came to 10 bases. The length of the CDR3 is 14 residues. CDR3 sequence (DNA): TGTGCCAGCTCACCCTACGGACAGCAAGAGACCCAGTACTTC. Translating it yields CASSPYGQQETQYF. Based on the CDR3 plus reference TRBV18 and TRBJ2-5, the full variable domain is NAGVMQNPRHLVRRRGQEARLRCSPMKGHSHVYWYRQLPEEGLKFMVYLQKENIIDESGMPKERFSAEFPKEGPSILRIQQVVRGDSAAYFCASSPYGQQETQYFGPGTRLLVL.

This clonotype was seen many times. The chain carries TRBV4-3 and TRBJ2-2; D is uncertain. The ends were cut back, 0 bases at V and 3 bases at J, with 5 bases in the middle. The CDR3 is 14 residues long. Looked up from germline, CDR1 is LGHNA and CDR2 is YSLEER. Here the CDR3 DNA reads TGCGCCAGCAGCCAAGATTATTACACCGGGGAGCTGTTTTTT. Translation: CASSQDYYTGELFF.

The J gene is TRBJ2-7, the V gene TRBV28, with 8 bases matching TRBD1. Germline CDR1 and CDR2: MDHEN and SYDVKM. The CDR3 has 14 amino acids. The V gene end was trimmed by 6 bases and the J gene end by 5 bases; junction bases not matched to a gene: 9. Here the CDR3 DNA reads TGTGCCAGCAGAGCCCCCAGGGGGCTGAACGAGCAGTACTTC. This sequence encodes CASRAPRGLNEQYF.

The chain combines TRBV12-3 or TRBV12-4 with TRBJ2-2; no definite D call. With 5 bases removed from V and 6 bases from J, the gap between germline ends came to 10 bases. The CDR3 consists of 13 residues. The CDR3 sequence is CASSTLPPGELFF. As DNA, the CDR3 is TGTGCCAGCAGTACCCTGCCGCCCGGGGAGCTGTTTTTT.

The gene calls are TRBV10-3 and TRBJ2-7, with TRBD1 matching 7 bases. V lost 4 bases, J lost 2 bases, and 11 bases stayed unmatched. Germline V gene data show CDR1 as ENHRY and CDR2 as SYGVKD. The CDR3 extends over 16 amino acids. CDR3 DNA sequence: TGTGCCATCAGTGTTCAAGGGGACAGATCCACCTACGAGCAGTACTTC. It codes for CAISVQGDRSTYEQYF.

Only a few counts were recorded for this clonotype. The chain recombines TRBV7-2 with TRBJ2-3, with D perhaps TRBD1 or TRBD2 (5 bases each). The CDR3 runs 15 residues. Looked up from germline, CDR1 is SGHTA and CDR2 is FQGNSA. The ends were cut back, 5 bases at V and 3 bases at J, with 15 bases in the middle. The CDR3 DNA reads TGTGCCAGCAGCCCGCTAGAGGGGTGGACAGATACGCAGTATTTT. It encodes CASSPLEGWTDTQYF. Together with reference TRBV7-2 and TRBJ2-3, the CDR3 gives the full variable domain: GAGVSQSPSNKVTEKGKDVELRCDPISGHTALYWYRQSLGQGLEFLIYFQGNSAPDKSGLPSDRFSAERTGGSVSTLTIQRTQQEDSAVYLCASSPLEGWTDTQYFGPGTRLTVL.